The T cell receptor (beta chain) under discussion was sequenced for a study of T-cell reconstitution after alpha-beta-depleted transplantation in children. With 3 bases clipped from V and 10 bases from J, the junction kept 9 bases outside the gene matches. The CDR3 spans 14 residues. CDR1 and CDR2 (germline): SQVTM, ANQGSEA. Unique molecular identifiers were used in preparing the TCRbeta library. TCRdb re-analysed the PCR reads in MiXCR, keeping a single row per CDR3 protein. The data show about 460,000 distinct CDR3 sequences, with around 12% seen just once and about 5.6% held by the top ten. The V and J genes are TRBV29-1 and TRBJ2-1; 10 bases match TRBD2. The sample here was PBMCs from the stem cell graft donor, taken from the stem cell graft. The source of this sequence is a human donor who donated a stem cell graft to a child with combined immunodeficiency. The CDR3 here is CSVEAGLAPGEQFF. For the CDR3, the DNA is TGCAGCGTTGAGGCGGGACTAGCGCCCGGCGAGCAGTTCTTC.